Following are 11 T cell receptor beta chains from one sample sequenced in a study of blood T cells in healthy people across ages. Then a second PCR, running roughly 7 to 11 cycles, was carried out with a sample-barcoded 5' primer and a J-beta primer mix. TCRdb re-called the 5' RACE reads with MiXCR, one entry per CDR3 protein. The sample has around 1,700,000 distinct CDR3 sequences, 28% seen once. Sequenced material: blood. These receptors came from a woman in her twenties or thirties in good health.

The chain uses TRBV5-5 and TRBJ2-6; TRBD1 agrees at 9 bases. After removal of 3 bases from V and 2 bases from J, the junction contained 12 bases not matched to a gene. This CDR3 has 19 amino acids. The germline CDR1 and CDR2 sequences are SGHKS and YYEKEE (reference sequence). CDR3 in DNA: TGTGCCAGCAGCTGGGGCGGACAGGGGATGTATCCTGGGGCCAACGTCCTGACTTTC. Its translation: CASSWGGQGMYPGANVLTF.

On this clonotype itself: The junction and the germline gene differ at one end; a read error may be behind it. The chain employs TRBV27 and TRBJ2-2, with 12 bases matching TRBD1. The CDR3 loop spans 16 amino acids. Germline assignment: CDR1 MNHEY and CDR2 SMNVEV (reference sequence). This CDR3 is CASSSPGQGASGELLF. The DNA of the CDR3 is TGTGCCAGCAGCAGCCCGGGACAGGGGGCTTCCGGGGAGCTGTTGTTT.

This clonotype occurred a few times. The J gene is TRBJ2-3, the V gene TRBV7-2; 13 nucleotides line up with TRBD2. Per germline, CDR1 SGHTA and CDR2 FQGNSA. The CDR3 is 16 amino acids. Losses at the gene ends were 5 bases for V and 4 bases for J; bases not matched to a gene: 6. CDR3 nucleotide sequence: TGTGCCAGCAGCCTCGGACTAGCGGGAGAGTCAGATACGCAGTATTTT. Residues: CASSLGLAGESDTQYF.

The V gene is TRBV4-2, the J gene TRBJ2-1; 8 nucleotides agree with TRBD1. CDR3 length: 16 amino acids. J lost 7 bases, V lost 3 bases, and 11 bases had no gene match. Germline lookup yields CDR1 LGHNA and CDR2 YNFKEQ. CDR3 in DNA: TGTGCCAGCAGCCATAGCAGGGGGCTATTCGGAAATGAGCAGTTCTTC. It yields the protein CASSHSRGLFGNEQFF.

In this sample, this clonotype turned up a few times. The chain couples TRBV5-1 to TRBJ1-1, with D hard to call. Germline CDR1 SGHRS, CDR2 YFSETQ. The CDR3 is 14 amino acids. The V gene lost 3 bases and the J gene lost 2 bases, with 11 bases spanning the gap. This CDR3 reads CASSSGSVNTEAFF. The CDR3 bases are TGCGCCAGCAGCTCTGGTTCGGTTAACACTGAAGCTTTCTTT.

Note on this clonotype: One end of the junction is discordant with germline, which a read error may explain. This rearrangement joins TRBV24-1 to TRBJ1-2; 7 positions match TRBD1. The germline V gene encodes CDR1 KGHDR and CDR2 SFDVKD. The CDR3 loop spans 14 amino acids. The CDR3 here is CATSERTGSYGCTF. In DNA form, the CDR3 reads TGTGCCACCAGTGAAAGGACAGGATCCTATGGCTGCACCTTC.

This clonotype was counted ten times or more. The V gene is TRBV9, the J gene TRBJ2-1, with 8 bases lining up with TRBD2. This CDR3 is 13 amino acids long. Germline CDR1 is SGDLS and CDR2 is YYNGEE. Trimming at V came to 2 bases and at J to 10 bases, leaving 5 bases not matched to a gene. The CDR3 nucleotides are TGTGCCAGCAGCGTTAGCGGGGTGGGGGAGCAGTTCTTC. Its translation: CASSVSGVGEQFF.

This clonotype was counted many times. The CDR3 is CATSDAASNYGYTF. CDR3 bases: TGTGCCACCAGTGACGCTGCTTCTAACTATGGCTACACCTTC. This sequence joins TRBV24-1 and TRBJ1-2; D is ambiguous. CDR3 size: 14 residues. V was shortened by 4 bases and J by 0 bases, with 8 bases between the two germline ends. Germline V CDR1 and CDR2: KGHDR, SFDVKD.

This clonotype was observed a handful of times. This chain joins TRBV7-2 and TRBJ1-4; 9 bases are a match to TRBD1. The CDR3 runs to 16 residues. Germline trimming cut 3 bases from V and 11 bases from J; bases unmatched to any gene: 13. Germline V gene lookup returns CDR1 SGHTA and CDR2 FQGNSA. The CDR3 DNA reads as TGTGCCAGCAGCTTGGACGTCACAGGGGGCACCGGGAAACTGTTTTTT. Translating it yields CASSLDVTGGTGKLFF.

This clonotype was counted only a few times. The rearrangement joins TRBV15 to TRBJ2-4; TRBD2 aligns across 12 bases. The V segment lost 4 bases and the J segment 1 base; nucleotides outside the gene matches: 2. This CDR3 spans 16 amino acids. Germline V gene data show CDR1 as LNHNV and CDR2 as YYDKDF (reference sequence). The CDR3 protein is CATSIGLAGAKNIQYF. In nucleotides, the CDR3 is TGTGCCACCAGCATCGGACTAGCGGGGGCCAAAAACATTCAGTACTTC.

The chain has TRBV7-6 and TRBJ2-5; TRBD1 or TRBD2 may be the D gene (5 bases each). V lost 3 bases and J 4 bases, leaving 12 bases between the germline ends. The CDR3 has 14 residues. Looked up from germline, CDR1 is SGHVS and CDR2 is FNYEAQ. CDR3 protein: CASSFGTQGETQYF. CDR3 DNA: TGTGCCAGCAGCTTCGGGACCCAGGGAGAGACCCAGTACTTC. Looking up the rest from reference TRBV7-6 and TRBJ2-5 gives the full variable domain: GAGVSQSPRYKVTKRGQDVALRCDPISGHVSLYWYRQALGQGPEFLTYFNYEAQQDKSGLPNDRFSAERPEGSISTLTIQRTEQRDSAMYRCASSFGTQGETQYFGPGTRLLVL.